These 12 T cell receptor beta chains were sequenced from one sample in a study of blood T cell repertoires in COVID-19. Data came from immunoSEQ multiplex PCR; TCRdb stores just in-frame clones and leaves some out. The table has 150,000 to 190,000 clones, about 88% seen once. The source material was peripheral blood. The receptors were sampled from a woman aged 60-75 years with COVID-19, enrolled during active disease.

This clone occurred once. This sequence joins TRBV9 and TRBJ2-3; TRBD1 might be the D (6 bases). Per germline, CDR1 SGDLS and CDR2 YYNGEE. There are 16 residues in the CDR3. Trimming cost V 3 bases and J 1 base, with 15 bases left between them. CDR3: CASSDGQSFGTDTQYF. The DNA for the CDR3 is TGTGCCAGCAGCGATGGACAGAGCTTTGGCACAGATACGCAGTATTTT.

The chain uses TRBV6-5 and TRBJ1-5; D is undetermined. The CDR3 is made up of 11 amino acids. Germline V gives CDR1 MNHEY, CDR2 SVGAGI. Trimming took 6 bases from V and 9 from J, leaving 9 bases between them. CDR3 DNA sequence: TGTGCCAGCAGGGCCCCGGGGCCCCAGCATTTT. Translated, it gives CASRAPGPQHF.

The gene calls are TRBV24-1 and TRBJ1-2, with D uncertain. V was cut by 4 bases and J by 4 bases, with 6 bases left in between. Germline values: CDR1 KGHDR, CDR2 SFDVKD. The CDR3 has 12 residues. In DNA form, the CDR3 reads TGTGCCACCAGTGAAACATTCTATGGCTACACCTTC. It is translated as CATSETFYGYTF.

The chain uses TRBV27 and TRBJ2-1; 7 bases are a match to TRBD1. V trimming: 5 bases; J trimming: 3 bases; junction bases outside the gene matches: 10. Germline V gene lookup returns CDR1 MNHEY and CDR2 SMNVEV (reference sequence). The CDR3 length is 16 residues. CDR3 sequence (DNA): TGTGCCAGCAGTGTAAACAGGGGCCTCATCTACAATGAGCAGTTCTTC. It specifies CASSVNRGLIYNEQFF.

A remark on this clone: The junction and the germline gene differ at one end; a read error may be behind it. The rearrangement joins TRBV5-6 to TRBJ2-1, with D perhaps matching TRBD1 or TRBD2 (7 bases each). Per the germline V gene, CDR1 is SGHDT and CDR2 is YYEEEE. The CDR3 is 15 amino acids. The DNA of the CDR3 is TGTGCCAGCAGATTGGGAGGGGGACAGAACAATGAGCAGTTCTTC. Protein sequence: CASRLGGGQNNEQFF.

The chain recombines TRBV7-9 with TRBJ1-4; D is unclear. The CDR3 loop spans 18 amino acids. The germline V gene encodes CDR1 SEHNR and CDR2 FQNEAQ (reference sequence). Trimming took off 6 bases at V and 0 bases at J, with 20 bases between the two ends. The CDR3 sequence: CASSVRRVAQSTNEKLFF. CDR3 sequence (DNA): TGTGCCAGCAGTGTAAGACGGGTAGCTCAGTCAACTAATGAAAAACTGTTTTTT.

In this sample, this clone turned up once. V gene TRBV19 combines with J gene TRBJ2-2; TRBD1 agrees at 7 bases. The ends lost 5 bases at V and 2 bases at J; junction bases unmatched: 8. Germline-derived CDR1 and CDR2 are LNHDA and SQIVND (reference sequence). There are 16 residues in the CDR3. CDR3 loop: CASSPKGQLNTGELFF. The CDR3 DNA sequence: TGTGCCAGTAGTCCGAAGGGACAGCTCAACACCGGGGAGCTGTTTTTT.

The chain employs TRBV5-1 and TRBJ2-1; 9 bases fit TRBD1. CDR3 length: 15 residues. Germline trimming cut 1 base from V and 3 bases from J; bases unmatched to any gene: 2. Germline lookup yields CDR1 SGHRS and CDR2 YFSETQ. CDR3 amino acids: CASSLLGQGYNEQFF. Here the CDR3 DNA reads TGCGCCAGCAGCTTGTTGGGACAGGGCTACAATGAGCAGTTCTTC. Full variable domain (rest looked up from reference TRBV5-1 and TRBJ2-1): KAGVTQTPRYLIKTRGQQVTLSCSPISGHRSVSWYQQTPGQGLQFLFEYFSETQRNKGNFPGRFSGRQFSNSRSEMNVSTLELGDSALYLCASSLLGQGYNEQFFGPGTRLTVL.

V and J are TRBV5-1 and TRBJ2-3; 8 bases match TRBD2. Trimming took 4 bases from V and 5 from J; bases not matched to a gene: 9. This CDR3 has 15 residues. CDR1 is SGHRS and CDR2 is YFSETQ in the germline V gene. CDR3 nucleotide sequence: TGCGCCAGCAGCCTAGCGGGCGCTCCAATAGATACGCAGTATTTT. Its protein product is CASSLAGAPIDTQYF.

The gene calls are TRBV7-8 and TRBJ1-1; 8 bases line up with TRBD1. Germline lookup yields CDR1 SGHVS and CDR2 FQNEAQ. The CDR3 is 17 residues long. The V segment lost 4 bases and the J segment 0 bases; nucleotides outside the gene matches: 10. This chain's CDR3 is CASSSRGQAWMNTEAFF. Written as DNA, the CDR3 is TGTGCCAGCAGCTCCAGGGGGCAGGCATGGATGAACACTGAAGCTTTCTTT.

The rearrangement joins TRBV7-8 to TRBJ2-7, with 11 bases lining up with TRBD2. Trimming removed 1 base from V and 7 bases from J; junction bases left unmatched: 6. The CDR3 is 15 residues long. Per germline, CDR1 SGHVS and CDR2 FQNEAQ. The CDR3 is CASSLVLAGAREQYF. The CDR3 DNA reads TGTGCCAGCAGCTTAGTACTAGCGGGAGCGCGTGAGCAGTACTTC.

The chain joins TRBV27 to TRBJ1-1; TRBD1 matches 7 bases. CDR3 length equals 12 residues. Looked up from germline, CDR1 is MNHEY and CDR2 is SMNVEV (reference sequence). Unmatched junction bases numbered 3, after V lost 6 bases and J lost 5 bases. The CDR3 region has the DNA TGTGCCAGCAGGCAGGGGGGAACTGAAGCTTTCTTT. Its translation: CASRQGGTEAFF.